This entry features one T cell receptor beta chain sequence. The CDR3 consists of 13 residues. With 4 bases removed from V and 13 bases from J, the gap between germline ends came to 17 bases. CDR1 is MNHNY and CDR2 is SVGAGI in the germline V gene (reference sequence). The data were obtained in a study of blood T cell repertoires in COVID-19. Repertoires were generated with immunoSEQ multiplex PCR, while TCRdb's copy carries only in-frame clones and drops some. The sample contains 200,000 to 250,000 clones, about 82% of which appear only once. This clonotype originated in a man of 80 years or more with acute or convalescent COVID-19. Sequenced sample: peripheral blood. This sequence joins TRBV6-6 and TRBJ2-1, with TRBD2 as a possible D gene (5 bases). CDR3 residues: CASSSRRTVPQFF. The CDR3 DNA follows: TGTGCCAGCAGTTCCCGGAGGACCGTCCCTCAGTTCTTC.